The present T cell receptor beta chain was sequenced within a study of graft-versus-host responses after intestinal transplantation. Whole-study context: Multivisceral, liver-intestinal, or isolated intestinal grafts went to recipients. Every one of the recipients received anti-thymocyte globulin induction and afterwards took tacrolimus and steroids for about 3 years. Notes on the study in general: Present in recipient marrow, GvH clones included some that appeared first in ileum or blood.

For this clone: Its antigen is unidentified.

The repertoire was sequenced with immunoSEQ multiplex PCR; TCRdb's copy has only in-frame clones and lacks some. The table shows just over 40,000 clones, with around 90% occurring only once. This CDR3 has 16 amino acids. Trimming took off 7 bases at V and 3 bases at J, with 20 bases between the two ends. Per the germline V gene, CDR1 is MNHEY and CDR2 is SMNVEV (reference sequence). The V and J genes are TRBV27 and TRBJ2-3; D is perhaps TRBD2 (6 bases). The clonotype was recovered from a human patient who received an intestinal transplant, so some T cells may come from the graft donor. Sequencing was performed on PBMCs, taken approximately 320 days after intestinal transplant. For the CDR3, the DNA is TGTGCCAGCACCGGCCGGCCGGGAGTTTCGACAGATACGCAGTATTTT. Translated, it gives CASTGRPGVSTDTQYF.